The 27 T cell receptor beta chains in this list originate from one sample, sequenced in a study of T cell responses to AZD1222 COVID-19 vaccine. Repertoires were generated with immunoSEQ multiplex PCR, while TCRdb's copy carries only in-frame clones and drops some. The top ten hold roughly 7.7% of the sample, which has 75,000 to 100,000 clones, 75% to 90% seen once. Sequenced material: peripheral blood, taken on day 0 of AZD1222 vaccination. The receptor source for this set is an adult in good health.

The chain is built from TRBV6-2 or TRBV6-3 and TRBJ2-1, with D perhaps being TRBD1 or TRBD2 (6 bases each). V lost 4 bases and J lost 7, with 14 bases in between. This CDR3 is 14 amino acids long. Germline CDR1 is MNHEY and CDR2 is SVGEGT. The CDR3 loop reads CASSFTRGGNEQFF. Here the CDR3 DNA reads TGTGCCAGCAGTTTCACGCGAGGGGGGAATGAGCAGTTCTTC.

The chain links TRBV28 to TRBJ2-7, with 9 nucleotides matching TRBD2. The V gene end was trimmed by 8 bases and the J gene end by 2 bases; junction bases not matched to a gene: 13. The germline CDR1 and CDR2 sequences are MDHEN and SYDVKM. The CDR3 covers 16 residues. For the CDR3, the DNA is TGTGCCAGCTGGCCGGGGCGGGGGGGGCCCGCCTACGAGCAGTACTTC. Translated: CASWPGRGGPAYEQYF.

The V and J genes are TRBV7-9 and TRBJ1-4; D ambiguous. This CDR3 is 15 amino acids long. The V end was cut by 5 bases, the J end by 4 bases, with 14 bases between. Looked up from germline, CDR1 is SEHNR and CDR2 is FQNEAQ (reference sequence). CDR3 residues: CASSLGGAGNEKLFF. Written as DNA, the CDR3 is TGTGCCAGCAGCCTAGGTGGCGCGGGTAATGAAAAACTGTTTTTT.

This chain uses TRBV6-5 with TRBJ1-1; no clear D. Germline loops: CDR1 MNHEY, CDR2 SVGAGI. V dropped 2 bases and J dropped 4 bases, with 17 bases sitting between them. The CDR3 covers 16 residues. CDR3 sequence: CASSYGLHSSLTEAFF. CDR3 in DNA: TGTGCCAGCAGTTACGGTTTACATAGCAGTCTCACTGAAGCTTTCTTT.

V and J are TRBV6-5 and TRBJ1-1; D unresolved. CDR1 and CDR2 (germline): MNHEY, SVGAGI. V was trimmed by 5 bases and J by 1 base, leaving 11 bases between them. The CDR3 has 14 amino acids. The CDR3 sequence: CASSPPTANTEAFF. The CDR3 DNA reads TGTGCCAGCAGTCCTCCGACCGCGAACACTGAAGCTTTCTTT.

The chain recombines TRBV9 with TRBJ2-7; possible D gene TRBD2, 6 bases. The CDR3 runs 15 residues. V was clipped by 5 bases and J by 4 bases, with 19 bases between them. Germline CDR1 and CDR2: SGDLS and YYNGEE. The DNA for the CDR3 is TGTGCCAGCAGTCTCGGGGGTAGCGAAGCTTACGAGCAGTACTTC. Translated, it gives CASSLGGSEAYEQYF.

This clone appeared many times. This rearrangement joins TRBV28 to TRBJ2-2, with 10 bases identical to TRBD1. The CDR3 has 17 amino acids. Germline assignment: CDR1 MDHEN and CDR2 SYDVKM. Losses at the gene ends were 5 bases for V and 4 bases for J; bases not matched to a gene: 10. In DNA form, the CDR3 reads TGTGCCAGCAGTACCCGGACAGGGGGAGTAAGCACCGGGGAGCTGTTTTTT. Amino acid sequence: CASSTRTGGVSTGELFF.

V is TRBV28 and J is TRBJ2-7, with D perhaps matching TRBD1 (6 bases). The V and J ends lost 3 bases and 5 bases respectively, with 17 bases between them. CDR1 is MDHEN, CDR2 SYDVKM, per germline. The CDR3 spans 15 residues. CDR3 bases: TGTGCCAGCAGTTTTGGGTGGCAGGGGTGGAACGAGCAGTACTTC. As protein: CASSFGWQGWNEQYF. Together with reference TRBV28 and TRBJ2-7, the CDR3 gives the full variable domain: DVKVTQSSRYLVKRTGEKVFLECVQDMDHENMFWYRQDPGLGLRLIYFSYDVKMKEKGDIPEGYSVSREKKERFSLILESASTNQTSMYLCASSFGWQGWNEQYFGPGTRLTVT.

This sequence joins TRBV5-1 and TRBJ2-7; 10 bases line up with TRBD1. Germline V gene data show CDR1 as SGHRS and CDR2 as YFSETQ. The junction had 4 bases not matched to a gene; V was cut back by 3 bases and J by 4 bases. There are 14 residues in the CDR3. The CDR3 DNA is TGCGCCAGCAGCTCCGGGACAGGGGAGTACGAGCAGTACTTC. It translates to CASSSGTGEYEQYF.

V and J are TRBV28 and TRBJ1-2; TRBD1 might be the D (5 bases). V was shortened by 8 bases and J by 0 bases, with 16 bases between the two germline ends. The CDR3 is made up of 15 amino acids. CDR1 and CDR2 (germline): MDHEN, SYDVKM. The CDR3 nucleotides read TGTGCCAGCTCCGGAGGGGTTGAAGCTAACTATGGCTACACCTTC. The encoded protein is CASSGGVEANYGYTF.

The chain employs TRBV4-2 and TRBJ1-1; 7 bases match TRBD1. This CDR3 spans 14 amino acids. Trimming removed 4 bases from V and 2 bases from J; junction bases left unmatched: 4. Germline lookup yields CDR1 LGHNA and CDR2 YNFKEQ. The CDR3 DNA reads as TGTGCCAGCAGCCTGGGACAGTTAAACACTGAAGCTTTCTTT. Translating it yields CASSLGQLNTEAFF.

In nucleotides, the CDR3 is TGTGCCACCAGTGACACCAGTGGGTCCGGGCAGCCCCAGCATTTT. Protein product: CATSDTSGSGQPQHF. This sequence joins TRBV24-1 and TRBJ1-5; no firm D call. Looked up from germline, CDR1 is KGHDR and CDR2 is SFDVKD. The CDR3 runs 15 residues. V lost 4 bases to trimming and J lost 7 bases, with 16 bases between them.

The rearrangement links TRBV24-1 to TRBJ2-5; 7 bases match TRBD2. The CDR3 contains 15 residues. V shed 3 bases, J shed 2 bases, and the junction held 5 bases outside the gene matches. Germline lookup yields CDR1 KGHDR and CDR2 SFDVKD. CDR3 amino acids: CATSDTLAMQETQYF. The CDR3 DNA is TGTGCCACCAGTGATACACTAGCGATGCAAGAGACCCAGTACTTC.

The V and J genes are TRBV13 and TRBJ2-3; D gene unclear. CDR1 PRHDT and CDR2 FYEKMQ come from the germline V gene (reference sequence). The CDR3 runs 14 residues. Trimming removed 7 bases from V and 0 bases from J, with 11 bases in between. CDR3 in amino acids: CASTNHPSTDTQYF. The CDR3 DNA follows: TGTGCCAGCACCAACCATCCAAGCACAGATACGCAGTATTTT.

The chain employs TRBV6-6 and TRBJ2-2; D remains unclear. Germline V gene lookup returns CDR1 MNHNY and CDR2 SVGAGI (reference sequence). Trimming shortened V by 4 bases and J by 3 bases, and 9 bases separated the two germline ends. There are 14 residues in the CDR3. The CDR3 DNA follows: TGTGCCAGCAGTTTGGACGGATACACCGGGGAGCTGTTTTTT. The encoded protein is CASSLDGYTGELFF.

This chain joins TRBV18 and TRBJ2-5, with 8 bases fitting TRBD1. With V trimmed by 4 bases and J by 2 bases, 3 bases remained unmatched. This CDR3 has 14 residues. CDR1 is KGHSH, CDR2 LQKENI, per germline. The CDR3 DNA follows: TGTGCCAGCTCACGAGGGACAGGTCAAGAGACCCAGTACTTC. Its protein is CASSRGTGQETQYF.

V is TRBV18 and J is TRBJ2-5; 8 bases are a match to TRBD2. CDR1 and CDR2 from the germline V gene are KGHSH and LQKENI. Trimming took 0 bases from V and 5 from J; bases not matched to a gene: 5. The CDR3 has 15 residues. In nucleotides, the CDR3 is TGTGCCAGCTCACCACCGGGCGGGGGGTCTGAGACCCAGTACTTC. Encoded protein: CASSPPGGGSETQYF.

V gene TRBV20-1 combines with J gene TRBJ2-3; D may be TRBD2 (5 bases). The V gene's germline CDR1 is DFQATT and CDR2 SNEGSKA (reference sequence). The CDR3 length is 11 residues. V lost 4 bases to trimming and J lost 11 bases, with 13 bases between them. The CDR3 sequence: CSANHGELQYF. The CDR3 DNA reads TGCAGTGCTAACCACGGGGAGTTGCAGTATTTT.

The rearrangement uses TRBV5-1 and TRBJ2-3, with D possibly being TRBD2 (6 bases). This CDR3 comprises 18 residues. Germline CDR1 SGHRS, CDR2 YFSETQ. V was clipped by 0 bases and J by 2 bases, with 19 bases between them. The CDR3, as DNA: TGCGCCAGCAGCTTGGGAGGAGGCGGGGCCCTCCCCACAGATACGCAGTATTTT. This translates into CASSLGGGGALPTDTQYF.

The chain links TRBV19 to TRBJ1-6, with 10 bases lining up with TRBD1. V lost 4 bases, J lost 7 bases, and 1 base stayed unmatched. Germline CDR1 LNHDA, CDR2 SQIVND (reference sequence). The CDR3 extends over 14 amino acids. Here the CDR3 DNA reads TGTGCCAGTAGTACGGGACAGGGGAATTCACCCCTCCACTTT. Encoded protein: CASSTGQGNSPLHF.

V usage is TRBV12-3 or TRBV12-4 and J usage is TRBJ1-2; D is perhaps TRBD1 (6 bases). V lost 3 bases and J 8 bases, leaving 13 bases between the germline ends. The CDR3 spans 13 residues. DNA for the CDR3: TGTGCCAGCAGTTTTGGGGGCAAGGAGGGCTACACCTTC. It codes for CASSFGGKEGYTF.

V and J are TRBV11-2 and TRBJ2-3; the D gene is possibly TRBD1 (7 bases). With 6 bases removed from V and 6 bases from J, the gap between germline ends came to 19 bases. The CDR3 totals 15 residues. The germline V gene has CDR1 SGHAT and CDR2 FQNNGV. The chain's CDR3 is CASREGRGRVDTQYF. The CDR3 DNA is TGTGCCAGCAGGGAGGGAAGGGGGCGCGTGGATACGCAGTATTTT.

The chain joins TRBV10-2 to TRBJ1-1; D might be TRBD1 (5 bases). The CDR3 totals 14 residues. Germline-derived CDR1 and CDR2 are WSHSY and SAAADI. Trimming took 7 bases from V and 2 from J, leaving 14 bases between them. CDR3 amino acids: CASIAGTDNTEAFF. The CDR3 DNA reads as TGCGCCAGCATCGCCGGGACCGATAACACTGAAGCTTTCTTT.

This clone was seen once. The chain employs TRBV10-1 and TRBJ2-6; TRBD1 matches 8 bases. After removal of 2 bases from V and 4 bases from J, the junction contained 7 bases not matched to a gene. The CDR3 sequence is 17 residues long. Germline CDR1 reads WNHNN; CDR2 reads SYGVQD (reference sequence). CDR3 protein: CASSEMTGADGANVLTF. CDR3 DNA: TGCGCCAGCAGTGAGATGACAGGGGCGGACGGGGCCAACGTCCTGACTTTC.

The chain uses TRBV11-1 and TRBJ2-5, with 8 nucleotides matching TRBD2. V shed 3 bases and J 7 bases; nucleotides not matched to a gene: 7. Germline V gives CDR1 SGHAT, CDR2 FQDESV (reference sequence). This CDR3 has 14 residues. The CDR3 nucleotides are TGTGCCAGCAGCTTTAGGTCCCGGGAGGGGACCCAGTACTTC. This gives the protein CASSFRSREGTQYF.

The CDR3 nucleotides are TGTGCCAGCAGCTTATGGGTCGGAACAGGGTCCCACGGGGAGCTGTTTTTT. Translated, it gives CASSLWVGTGSHGELFF. This chain connects TRBV7-2 to TRBJ2-2, with D maybe TRBD1 (6 bases). The CDR3 sequence is 17 residues long. Looked up from germline, CDR1 is SGHTA and CDR2 is FQGNSA. The germline V and J ends were trimmed by 2 bases and 7 bases, with 20 bases remaining between them.

The V call is TRBV11-3, the J call TRBJ2-3; 8 nucleotides agree with TRBD1. CDR1 is SGHNT, CDR2 YENEEA, per germline. V was clipped by 5 bases and J by 1 base; unmatched bases: 5. The CDR3 length is 15 residues. The CDR3 DNA sequence: TGTGCCAGCAGCGCCCGACAGGGGCGCACAGATACGCAGTATTTT. Translating it yields CASSARQGRTDTQYF.